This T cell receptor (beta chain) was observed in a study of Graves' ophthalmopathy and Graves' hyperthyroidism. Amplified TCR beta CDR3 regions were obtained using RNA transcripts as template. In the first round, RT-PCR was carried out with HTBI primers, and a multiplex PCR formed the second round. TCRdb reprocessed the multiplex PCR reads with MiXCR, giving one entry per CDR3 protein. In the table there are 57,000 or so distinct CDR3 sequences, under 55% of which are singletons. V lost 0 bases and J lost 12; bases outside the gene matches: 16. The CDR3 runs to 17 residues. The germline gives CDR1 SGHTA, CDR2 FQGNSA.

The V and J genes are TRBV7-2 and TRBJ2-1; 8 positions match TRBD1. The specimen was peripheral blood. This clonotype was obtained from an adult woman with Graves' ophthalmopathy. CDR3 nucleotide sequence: TGTGCCAGCAGCTTAGCGGGGGACACAGGGGGACGGGATACGCAGTTCTTC. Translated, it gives CASSLAGDTGGRDTQFF.